This T cell receptor (beta chain) was sequenced for a study of T-cell reconstitution after alpha-beta-depleted transplantation in children. V was clipped by 4 bases and J by 5 bases; unmatched bases: 9. Germline V lookup: CDR1 SQVTM, CDR2 ANQGSEA. This CDR3 is 14 amino acids long. The TCRbeta library incorporated unique molecular identifiers. From the PCR reads, TCRdb called clonotypes with MiXCR, one entry per CDR3 protein. The sample lists about a million distinct CDR3 sequences; around 30% were seen once. This clonotype was observed a few times. The source is a boy under two years old who had a stem cell transplant for SCID, so the T cells may come from the graft donor. V usage is TRBV29-1 and J usage is TRBJ2-7; 9 bases are shared with TRBD1. This material consisted of PBMCs, mostly from graft donor cells, taken 360 days after TCRalphabeta/CD19-depleted stem cell transplant. The CDR3 nucleotides are TGCAGCGTTGTCGCCGGGACAGGGCCGGACGAGCAGTACTTC. As protein: CSVVAGTGPDEQYF.